This TCR beta chain is from a study of blood T cells in healthy people across ages. Findings and limits, study-wide: A greater number of naive CD4+ cells and higher diversity distinguished long-lived donors from aged donors. The study could not conclusively compare naive and antigen-experienced cells, given its unsorted PBMCs.

A second roughly 6 to 12 cycle PCR used barcoded and J-beta primers. TCRdb passed the 5' RACE reads through MiXCR, listing each CDR3 protein once. The table lists some 1.6 million distinct CDR3 sequences, around 36% of them singletons, with about 11% in the top ten. Remarks on this clonotype: Its target is unknown.

J was trimmed by 8 bases and V by 2 bases; bases with no gene match: 9. This CDR3 has 16 amino acids. Germline lookup yields CDR1 SGHAT and CDR2 FQNNGV. Material: blood. The V gene is TRBV11-2, the J gene TRBJ1-2, with 12 positions matching TRBD1. This TCR derives from a woman in her twenties or thirties in good health. CDR3 region: CASSLIPGQGAKGYTF. Here the CDR3 DNA reads TGTGCCAGCAGCTTAATCCCGGGACAGGGGGCGAAGGGCTACACCTTC.